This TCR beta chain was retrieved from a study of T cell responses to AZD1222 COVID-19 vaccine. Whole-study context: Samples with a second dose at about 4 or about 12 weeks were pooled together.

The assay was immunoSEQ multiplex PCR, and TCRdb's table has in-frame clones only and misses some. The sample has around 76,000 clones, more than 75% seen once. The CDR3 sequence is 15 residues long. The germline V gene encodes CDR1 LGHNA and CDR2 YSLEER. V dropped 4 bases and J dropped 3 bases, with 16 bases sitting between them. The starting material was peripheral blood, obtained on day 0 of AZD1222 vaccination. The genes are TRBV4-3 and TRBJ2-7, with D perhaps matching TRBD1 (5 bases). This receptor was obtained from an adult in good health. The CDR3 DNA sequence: TGCGCCAGCAGCCCCTCCTTCGGACAAAACTACGAGCAGTACTTC. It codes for CASSPSFGQNYEQYF.